One T cell receptor beta chain is described in this entry. Its antigen remains unidentified. The entry originates in a study of response to subunit inactivated influenza vaccine. The study, taken as a whole, reports: Every seasonal influenza vaccination brings in few new T cells, the authors suggested.

Germline loops: CDR1 SNHLY, CDR2 FYNNEI. Trimming took off 3 bases at V and 8 bases at J, with 20 bases between the two ends. The CDR3 length is 16 residues. Each CDR3 protein gets one entry after TCRdb re-called the RT-PCR reads with MiXCR. This sample has approximately 680,000 distinct CDR3 sequences, with roughly 14% found just once. This clonotype was sampled from a middle-aged man who received an inactivated influenza vaccine. This chain joins TRBV2 and TRBJ2-1, with D perhaps TRBD2 (6 bases). The sample here was PBMCs from blood, taken 11 to 12 days after vaccination. The CDR3 sequence is CASSDGGRIKVDEQFF. DNA of the CDR3: TGTGCCAGCAGTGACGGGGGTCGTATTAAAGTCGATGAGCAGTTCTTC.